This T cell receptor (beta chain) was found in a study of PD-1 blockade in classical Hodgkin lymphoma. Study-wide results and caveats: Healthy donors were reported to have higher baseline TCR diversity than newly diagnosed patients.

The CDR3 is 14 amino acids. The V end was cut by 2 bases, the J end by 0 bases, with 7 bases between. CDR1 and CDR2 (germline): MNHEY, SVGAGI. Using immunoSEQ multiplex PCR, the repertoire was profiled, and TCRdb retains in-frame clones only, with some absent. The table lists roughly 77,000 clones, over 90% of them singletons. This clone has more than one count but fewer than ten. Its antigen is not known. The time point denotes: newly diagnosed, previously untreated cHL patient sample. The chain is built from TRBV6-5 and TRBJ2-5, with D perhaps matching TRBD2 (5 bases). Sequencing used peripheral blood mononuclear cells (PBMCs). The origin of this receptor is a human donor with classical Hodgkin lymphoma. CDR3 amino acids: CASSYGGYQETQYF. CDR3 coding DNA: TGTGCCAGCAGTTACGGAGGTTACCAAGAGACCCAGTACTTC.